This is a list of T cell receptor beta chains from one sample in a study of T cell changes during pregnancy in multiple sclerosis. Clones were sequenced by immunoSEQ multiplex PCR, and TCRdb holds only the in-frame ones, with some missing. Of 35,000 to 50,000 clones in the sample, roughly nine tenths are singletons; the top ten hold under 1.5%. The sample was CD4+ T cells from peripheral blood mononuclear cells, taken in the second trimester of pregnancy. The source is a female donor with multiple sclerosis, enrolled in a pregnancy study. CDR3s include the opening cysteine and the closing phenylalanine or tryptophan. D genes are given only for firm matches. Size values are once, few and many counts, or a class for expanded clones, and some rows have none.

CDR3aa: CASSLLAVAGNEQFF
CDR3nt: TGTGCCAGCAGCCTCCTAGCGGTAGCAGGCAATGAGCAGTTCTTC
abundance: NA
len: 15
v_gene: TRBV6-1
j_gene: TRBJ2-1
d_gene: TRBD2

CDR3aa: CASSRTGGNEKLFF
CDR3nt: TGTGCCAGCTCACGGACAGGGGGTAATGAAAAACTGTTTTTT
abundance: NA
len: 14
v_gene: TRBV18
j_gene: TRBJ1-4
d_gene: TRBD1

CDR3aa: CASSLREFSWTGELFF
CDR3nt: TGTGCCAGCAGTTTGCGGGAGTTCTCGTGGACCGGGGAGCTGTTTTTT
abundance: NA
len: 16
v_gene: TRBV6-5
j_gene: TRBJ2-2
d_gene: TRBD2

CDR3aa: CASSLSGARGEAFF
CDR3nt: TGTGCCAGCAGTTTATCAGGGGCGCGCGGTGAAGCTTTCTTT
abundance: few
len: 14
v_gene: TRBV28
j_gene: TRBJ1-1
d_gene: NA

CDR3aa: CSVDVEEDSSYEQYF
CDR3nt: TGCAGCGTTGACGTCGAAGAGGATAGCTCCTACGAGCAGTACTTC
abundance: NA
len: 15
v_gene: TRBV29-1
j_gene: TRBJ2-7
d_gene: NA

CDR3aa: CASSPAGIGTSTDTQYF
CDR3nt: TGTGCCAGCTCACCTGCGGGGATCGGAACTAGCACAGATACGCAGTATTTT
abundance: NA
len: 17
v_gene: TRBV18
j_gene: TRBJ2-3
d_gene: NA

CDR3aa: CASSQLIAGDNGDTQYF
CDR3nt: TGCGCCAGCAGCCAGCTCATAGCGGGAGATAATGGAGATACGCAGTATTTT
abundance: once
len: 17
v_gene: TRBV4-1
j_gene: TRBJ2-3
d_gene: TRBD2

CDR3aa: CASSLTTGEAFF
CDR3nt: TGTGCCAGTAGTTTGACGACAGGCGAAGCTTTCTTT
abundance: NA
len: 12
v_gene: TRBV19
j_gene: TRBJ1-1
d_gene: NA

CDR3aa: CASSLTGPGYGYTF
CDR3nt: TGTGCCAGCAGTTTAACCGGGCCGGGGTATGGCTACACCTTC
abundance: NA
len: 14
v_gene: TRBV28
j_gene: TRBJ1-2
d_gene: NA

CDR3aa: CASSLEGFDTGELFF
CDR3nt: TGTGCCAGCAGTTTAGAGGGCTTCGACACCGGGGAGCTGTTTTTT
abundance: NA
len: 15
v_gene: TRBV27
j_gene: TRBJ2-2
d_gene: NA

CDR3aa: CASSLLGQGLAKNIQYF
CDR3nt: TGTGCCAGCAGTTTATTGGGGCAGGGACTAGCCAAAAACATTCAGTACTTC
abundance: NA
len: 17
v_gene: TRBV28
j_gene: TRBJ2-4
d_gene: NA

CDR3aa: CASSPSGVAYEQYF
CDR3nt: TGTGCCAGCAGTCCATCAGGGGTAGCGTACGAGCAGTACTTC
abundance: NA
len: 14
v_gene: TRBV6-5
j_gene: TRBJ2-7
d_gene: NA

CDR3aa: CATSSRRGTYNEQFF
CDR3nt: TGTGCCACCAGCAGCCGCCGGGGTACCTACAATGAGCAGTTCTTC
abundance: NA
len: 15
v_gene: TRBV15
j_gene: TRBJ2-1
d_gene: NA

CDR3aa: CASSFRGRGETQYF
CDR3nt: TGTGCCAGCAGTTTTCGCGGGAGGGGGGAGACCCAGTACTTC
abundance: NA
len: 14
v_gene: TRBV27
j_gene: TRBJ2-5
d_gene: TRBD2

CDR3aa: CASTNRDRVAQPQHF
CDR3nt: TGTGCCAGTACCAACCGGGACAGGGTCGCTCAGCCCCAGCATTTT
abundance: NA
len: 15
v_gene: TRBV19
j_gene: TRBJ1-5
d_gene: TRBD1

CDR3aa: CAWSAGQGAAETQYF
CDR3nt: TGTGCCTGGAGCGCGGGACAGGGGGCGGCAGAGACCCAGTACTTC
abundance: NA
len: 15
v_gene: TRBV30
j_gene: TRBJ2-5
d_gene: TRBD1

CDR3aa: CASSPTVNTEAFF
CDR3nt: TGTGCCAGCAGCCCCACAGTGAACACTGAAGCTTTCTTT
abundance: NA
len: 13
v_gene: TRBV7-2
j_gene: TRBJ1-1
d_gene: NA

CDR3aa: CAWTRGGGTQYF
CDR3nt: TGTGCCTGGACCCGTGGCGGGGGTACGCAGTATTTT
abundance: few
len: 12
v_gene: TRBV30
j_gene: TRBJ2-3
d_gene: TRBD2

CDR3aa: CASSLLAGGPYEQYF
CDR3nt: TGTGCCAGCAGCTTATTGGCGGGAGGGCCTTACGAGCAGTACTTC
abundance: NA
len: 15
v_gene: TRBV7-6
j_gene: TRBJ2-7
d_gene: TRBD2

CDR3aa: CASSPRDYYTDTQYF
CDR3nt: TGTGCCAGCAGCCCACGGGACTACTACACAGATACGCAGTATTTT
abundance: NA
len: 15
v_gene: TRBV9
j_gene: TRBJ2-3
d_gene: TRBD2

CDR3aa: CASSLEWARVSYNEQFF
CDR3nt: TGTGCCAGCAGCTTGGAGTGGGCGCGCGTCTCCTACAATGAGCAGTTCTTC
abundance: NA
len: 17
v_gene: TRBV5-6
j_gene: TRBJ2-1
d_gene: NA

CDR3aa: CASYQSGRANEQFF
CDR3nt: TGTGCCAGCTACCAGAGCGGGAGGGCCAATGAGCAGTTCTTC
abundance: NA
len: 14
v_gene: TRBV28
j_gene: TRBJ2-1
d_gene: TRBD2

CDR3aa: CASSPQTGDTEAFF
CDR3nt: TGTGCCAGCAGCCCCCAGACAGGGGATACTGAAGCTTTCTTT
abundance: NA
len: 14
v_gene: TRBV7-2
j_gene: TRBJ1-1
d_gene: TRBD1

CDR3aa: CASSLSPGQGDRFLYGYTF
CDR3nt: TGCGCCAGCAGCTTATCCCCCGGACAGGGGGACCGATTCCTTTATGGCTACACCTTC
abundance: NA
len: 19
v_gene: TRBV5-1
j_gene: TRBJ1-2
d_gene: TRBD1

CDR3aa: CASSFPDPPYEQYF
CDR3nt: TGTGCCAGCAGCTTCCCAGATCCCCCCTACGAGCAGTACTTC
abundance: medium-sized
len: 14
v_gene: TRBV7-9
j_gene: TRBJ2-7
d_gene: NA

CDR3aa: CASSPRQGAYEQYF
CDR3nt: TGTGCCAGCAGCCCCAGACAGGGGGCCTACGAGCAGTACTTC
abundance: once
len: 14
v_gene: TRBV14
j_gene: TRBJ2-7
d_gene: TRBD1

CDR3aa: CSVGHSEQYF
CDR3nt: TGCAGCGTTGGACACAGCGAGCAGTACTTC
abundance: NA
len: 10
v_gene: TRBV29-1
j_gene: TRBJ2-7
d_gene: NA

CDR3aa: CASSIGQREGYTF
CDR3nt: TGTGCCAGTAGTATAGGTCAGAGGGAGGGCTACACCTTC
abundance: once
len: 13
v_gene: TRBV19
j_gene: TRBJ1-2
d_gene: NA

CDR3aa: CAWSVGQLVTEAFF
CDR3nt: TGTGCCTGGAGTGTGGGGCAGCTAGTCACTGAAGCTTTCTTT
abundance: once
len: 14
v_gene: TRBV30
j_gene: TRBJ1-1
d_gene: NA

CDR3aa: CASSFSSGRVADTQYF
CDR3nt: TGTGCCAGCAGTTTTTCTAGCGGGAGGGTGGCAGATACGCAGTATTTT
abundance: NA
len: 16
v_gene: TRBV27
j_gene: TRBJ2-3
d_gene: TRBD2

CDR3aa: CSVDGGEGTQETQYF
CDR3nt: TGCAGCGTTGACGGAGGGGAGGGAACCCAAGAGACCCAGTACTTC
abundance: NA
len: 15
v_gene: TRBV29-1
j_gene: TRBJ2-5
d_gene: TRBD2

CDR3aa: CASRLRATYGYTF
CDR3nt: TGTGCCAGCAGGCTCCGCGCTACCTATGGCTACACCTTC
abundance: NA
len: 13
v_gene: TRBV28
j_gene: TRBJ1-2
d_gene: NA

CDR3aa: CASSPIGTSGGSSYEQYF
CDR3nt: TGTGCCAGCTCACCAATTGGGACTAGCGGGGGAAGCTCCTACGAGCAGTACTTC
abundance: NA
len: 18
v_gene: TRBV18
j_gene: TRBJ2-7
d_gene: TRBD2

CDR3aa: CATSRRGETQYF
CDR3nt: TGTGCCACCAGCAGGAGAGGGGAGACCCAGTACTTC
abundance: NA
len: 12
v_gene: TRBV15
j_gene: TRBJ2-5
d_gene: NA

CDR3aa: CASSEGTDIQETQYF
CDR3nt: TGTGCCAGCAGTGAAGGGACAGATATACAAGAGACCCAGTACTTC
abundance: NA
len: 15
v_gene: TRBV6-1
j_gene: TRBJ2-5
d_gene: NA

CDR3aa: CAWSVGTGGRDEQFF
CDR3nt: TGTGCCTGGAGTGTTGGGACAGGGGGCAGGGATGAGCAGTTCTTC
abundance: once
len: 15
v_gene: TRBV30
j_gene: TRBJ2-1
d_gene: TRBD1